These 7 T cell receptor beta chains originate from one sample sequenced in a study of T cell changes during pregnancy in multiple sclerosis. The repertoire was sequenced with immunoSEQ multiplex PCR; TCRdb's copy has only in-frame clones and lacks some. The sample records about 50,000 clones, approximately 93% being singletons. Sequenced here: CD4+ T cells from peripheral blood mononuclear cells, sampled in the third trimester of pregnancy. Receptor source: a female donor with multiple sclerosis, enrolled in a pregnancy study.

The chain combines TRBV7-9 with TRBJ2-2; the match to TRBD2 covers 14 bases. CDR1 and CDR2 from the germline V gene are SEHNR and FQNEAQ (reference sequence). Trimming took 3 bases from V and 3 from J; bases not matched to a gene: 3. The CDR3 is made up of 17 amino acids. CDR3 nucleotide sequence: TGTGCCAGCAGCTTGACTAGCGGGAGGGCCTACACCGGGGAGCTGTTTTTT. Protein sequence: CASSLTSGRAYTGELFF.

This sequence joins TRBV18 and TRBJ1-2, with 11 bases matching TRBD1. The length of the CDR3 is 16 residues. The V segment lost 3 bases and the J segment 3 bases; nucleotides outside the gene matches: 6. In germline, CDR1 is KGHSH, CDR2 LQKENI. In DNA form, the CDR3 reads TGTGCCAGCTCACCCCAGAGGACAGGGGGCGACTATGGCTACACCTTC. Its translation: CASSPQRTGGDYGYTF.

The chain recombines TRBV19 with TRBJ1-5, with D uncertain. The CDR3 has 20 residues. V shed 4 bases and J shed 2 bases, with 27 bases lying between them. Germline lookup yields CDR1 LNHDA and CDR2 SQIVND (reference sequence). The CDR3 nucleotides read TGTGCCAGTAGTAGGATAGAGAATAGGTTCAGACCGAGGGGCAATCAGCCCCAGCATTTT. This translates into CASSRIENRFRPRGNQPQHF.

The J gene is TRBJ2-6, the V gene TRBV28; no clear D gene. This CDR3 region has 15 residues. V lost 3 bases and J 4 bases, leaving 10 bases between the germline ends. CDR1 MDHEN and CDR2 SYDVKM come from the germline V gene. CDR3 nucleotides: TGTGCCAGCAGTTTGCGGTTGAGCGGGGCCAACGTCCTGACTTTC. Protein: CASSLRLSGANVLTF.

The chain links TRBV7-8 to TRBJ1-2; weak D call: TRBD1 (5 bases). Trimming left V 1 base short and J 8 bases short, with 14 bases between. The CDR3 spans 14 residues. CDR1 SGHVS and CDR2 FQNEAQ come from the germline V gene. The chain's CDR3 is CASSLVGQGGGYTF. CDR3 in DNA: TGTGCCAGCAGCTTAGTGGGCCAGGGTGGCGGCTACACCTTC.

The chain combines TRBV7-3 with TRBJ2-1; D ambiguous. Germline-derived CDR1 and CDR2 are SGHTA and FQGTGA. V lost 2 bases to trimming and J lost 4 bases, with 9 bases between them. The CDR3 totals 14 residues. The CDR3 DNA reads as TGTGCCAGCAGCTTAGGGCGCTCTTACAATGAGCAGTTCTTC. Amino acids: CASSLGRSYNEQFF.

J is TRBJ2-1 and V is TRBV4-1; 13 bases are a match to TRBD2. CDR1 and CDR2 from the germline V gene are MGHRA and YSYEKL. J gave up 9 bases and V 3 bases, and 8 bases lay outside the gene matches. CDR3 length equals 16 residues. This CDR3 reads CASSQDPGTSGVEQFF. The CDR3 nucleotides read TGCGCCAGCAGCCAGGATCCTGGGACTAGCGGGGTTGAGCAGTTCTTC.